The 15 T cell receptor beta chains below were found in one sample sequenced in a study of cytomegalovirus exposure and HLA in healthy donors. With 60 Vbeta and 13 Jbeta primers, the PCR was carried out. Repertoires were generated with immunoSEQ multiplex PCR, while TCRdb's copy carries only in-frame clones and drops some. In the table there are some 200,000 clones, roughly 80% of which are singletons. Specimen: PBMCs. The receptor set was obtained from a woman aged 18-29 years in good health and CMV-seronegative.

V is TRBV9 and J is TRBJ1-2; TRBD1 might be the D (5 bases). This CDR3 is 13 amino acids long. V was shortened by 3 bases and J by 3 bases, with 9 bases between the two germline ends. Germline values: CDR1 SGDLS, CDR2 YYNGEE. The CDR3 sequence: CASSAGGDYGYTF. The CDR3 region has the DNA TGTGCCAGCAGCGCGGGGGGGGACTATGGCTACACCTTC.

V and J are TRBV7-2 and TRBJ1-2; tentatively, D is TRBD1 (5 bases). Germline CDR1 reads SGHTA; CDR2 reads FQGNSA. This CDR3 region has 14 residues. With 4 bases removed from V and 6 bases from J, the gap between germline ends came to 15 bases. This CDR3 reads CASSSGWGLNGYTF. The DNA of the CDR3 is TGTGCCAGCAGCTCTGGTTGGGGACTCAATGGCTACACCTTC.

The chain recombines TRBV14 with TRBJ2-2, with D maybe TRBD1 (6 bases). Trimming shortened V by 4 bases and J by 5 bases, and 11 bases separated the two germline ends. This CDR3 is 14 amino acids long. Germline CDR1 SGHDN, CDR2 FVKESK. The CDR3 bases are TGTGCCAGCAGCCGAACACAGGGTACCGGGGAGCTGTTTTTT. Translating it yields CASSRTQGTGELFF.

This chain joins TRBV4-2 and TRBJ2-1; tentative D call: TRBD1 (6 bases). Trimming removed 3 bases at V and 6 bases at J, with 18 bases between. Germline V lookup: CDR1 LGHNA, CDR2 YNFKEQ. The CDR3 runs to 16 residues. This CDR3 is CASSHVGQLGFNEQFF. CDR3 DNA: TGTGCCAGCAGCCACGTAGGACAGTTGGGCTTCAATGAGCAGTTCTTC.

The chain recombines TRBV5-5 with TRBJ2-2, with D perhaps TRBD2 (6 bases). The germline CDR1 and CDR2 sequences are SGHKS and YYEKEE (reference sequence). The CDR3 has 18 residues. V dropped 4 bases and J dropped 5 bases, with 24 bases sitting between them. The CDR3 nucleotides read TGTGCCAGCAGCCAGTGGGGAGACGGGGGTATCGTTACCGGGGAGCTGTTTTTT. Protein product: CASSQWGDGGIVTGELFF.

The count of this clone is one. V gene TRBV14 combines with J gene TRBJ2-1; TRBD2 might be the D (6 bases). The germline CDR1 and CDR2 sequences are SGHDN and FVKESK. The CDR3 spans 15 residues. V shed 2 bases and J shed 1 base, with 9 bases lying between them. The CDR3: CASSQLGGSYNEQFF. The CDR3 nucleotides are TGTGCCAGCAGCCAACTCGGAGGGTCCTACAATGAGCAGTTCTTC.

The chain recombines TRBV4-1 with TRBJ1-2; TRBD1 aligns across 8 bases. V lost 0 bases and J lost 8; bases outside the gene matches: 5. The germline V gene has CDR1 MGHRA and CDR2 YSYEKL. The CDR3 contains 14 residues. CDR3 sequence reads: CASSQDQGAQGYTF. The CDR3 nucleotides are TGCGCCAGCAGCCAAGATCAGGGGGCGCAGGGCTACACCTTC.

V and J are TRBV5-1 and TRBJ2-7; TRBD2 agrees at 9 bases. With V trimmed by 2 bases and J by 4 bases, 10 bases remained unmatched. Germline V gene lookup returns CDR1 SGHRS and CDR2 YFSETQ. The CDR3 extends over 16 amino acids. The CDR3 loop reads CASSLAGGQTEYEQYF. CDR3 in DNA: TGCGCCAGCAGCTTAGCGGGAGGCCAAACTGAGTACGAGCAGTACTTC.

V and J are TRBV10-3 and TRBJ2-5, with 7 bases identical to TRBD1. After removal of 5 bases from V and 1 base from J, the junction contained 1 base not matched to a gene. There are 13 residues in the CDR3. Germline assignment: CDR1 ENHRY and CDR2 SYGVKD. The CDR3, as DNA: TGTGCCATCAGTACAGGGGTCCAAGAGACCCAGTACTTC. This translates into CAISTGVQETQYF.

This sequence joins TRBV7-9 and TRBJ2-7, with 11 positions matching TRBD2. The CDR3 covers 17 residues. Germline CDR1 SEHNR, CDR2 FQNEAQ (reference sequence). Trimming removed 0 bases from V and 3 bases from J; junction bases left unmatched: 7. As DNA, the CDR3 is TGTGCCAGCAGCTTAGCGTGGGAGGGACTAGCGGTCTACGAGCAGTACTTC. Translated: CASSLAWEGLAVYEQYF.

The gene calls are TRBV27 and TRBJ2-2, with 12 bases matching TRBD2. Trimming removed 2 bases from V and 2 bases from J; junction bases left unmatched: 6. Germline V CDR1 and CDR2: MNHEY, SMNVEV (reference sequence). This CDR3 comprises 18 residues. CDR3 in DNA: TGTGCCAGCAGTTTACTAGCGGGAGGGGACTTAAACACCGGGGAGCTGTTTTTT. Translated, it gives CASSLLAGGDLNTGELFF.

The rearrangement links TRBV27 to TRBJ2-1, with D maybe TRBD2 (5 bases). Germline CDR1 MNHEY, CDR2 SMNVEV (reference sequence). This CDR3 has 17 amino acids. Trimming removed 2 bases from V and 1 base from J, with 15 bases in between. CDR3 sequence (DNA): TGTGCCAGCAGTTTAATGGGTCCGGGGATTTCCTACAATGAGCAGTTCTTC. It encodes CASSLMGPGISYNEQFF.

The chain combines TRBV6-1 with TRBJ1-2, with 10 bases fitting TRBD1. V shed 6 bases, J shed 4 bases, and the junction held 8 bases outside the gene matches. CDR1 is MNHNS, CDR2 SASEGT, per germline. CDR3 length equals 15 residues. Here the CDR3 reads CASSFRDRGSYGYTF. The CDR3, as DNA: TGTGCCAGCAGCTTCCGGGACAGGGGCAGCTATGGCTACACCTTC.

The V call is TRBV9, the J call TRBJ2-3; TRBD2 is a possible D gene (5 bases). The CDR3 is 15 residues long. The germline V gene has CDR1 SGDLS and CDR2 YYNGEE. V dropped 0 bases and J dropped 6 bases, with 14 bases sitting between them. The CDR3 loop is CASSVDPQRVDTQYF. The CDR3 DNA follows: TGTGCCAGCAGCGTAGATCCCCAGAGGGTGGATACGCAGTATTTT.

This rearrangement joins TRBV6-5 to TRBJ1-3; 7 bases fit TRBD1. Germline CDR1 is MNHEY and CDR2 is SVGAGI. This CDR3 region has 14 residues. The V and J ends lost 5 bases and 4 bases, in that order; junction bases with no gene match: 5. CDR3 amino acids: CASSKTGPGNTIYF. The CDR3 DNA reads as TGTGCCAGCAGTAAGACAGGGCCGGGAAACACCATATATTTT.